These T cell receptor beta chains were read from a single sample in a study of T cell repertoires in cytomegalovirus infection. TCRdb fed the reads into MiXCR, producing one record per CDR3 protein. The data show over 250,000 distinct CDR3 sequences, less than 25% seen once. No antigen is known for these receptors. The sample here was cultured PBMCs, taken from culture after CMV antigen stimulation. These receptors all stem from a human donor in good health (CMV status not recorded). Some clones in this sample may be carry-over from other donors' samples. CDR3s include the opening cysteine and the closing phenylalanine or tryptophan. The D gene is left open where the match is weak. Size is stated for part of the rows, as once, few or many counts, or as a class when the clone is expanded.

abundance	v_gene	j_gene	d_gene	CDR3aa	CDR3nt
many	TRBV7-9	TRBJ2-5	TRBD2	CASSFGLAAGQETQYF	TGTGCCAGCAGCTTCGGACTAGCGGCTGGGCAAGAGACCCAGTACTTC
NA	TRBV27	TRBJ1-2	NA	CASSSGQPEGYTF	TGTGCCAGCAGTTCCGGACAGCCGGAAGGCTACACCTTC
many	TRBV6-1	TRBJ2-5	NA	CASSEAKNYQETQYF	TGTGCCAGCAGTGAAGCCAAGAATTACCAAGAGACCCAGTACTTC
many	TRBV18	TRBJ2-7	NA	CASSPSRDYEQYF	TGTGCCAGCTCACCGAGCAGGGACTACGAGCAGTACTTC
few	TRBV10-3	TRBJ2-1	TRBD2	CAITASGANEQFF	TGTGCCATCACGGCTAGCGGGGCGAATGAGCAGTTCTTC
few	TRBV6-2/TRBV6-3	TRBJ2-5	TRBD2	CASSYLRTSGSSETQYF	TGTGCCAGCAGTTACCTGAGGACTAGCGGGAGTTCGGAGACCCAGTACTTC
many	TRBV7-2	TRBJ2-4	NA	CASSLAQGVAKNIQYF	TGTGCCAGCAGCTTAGCACAAGGGGTCGCCAAAAACATTCAGTACTTC
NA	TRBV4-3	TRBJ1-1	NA	CASSLSTMNTEAFF	TGCGCCAGCAGCCTCTCTACTATGAACACTGAAGCTTTCTTT
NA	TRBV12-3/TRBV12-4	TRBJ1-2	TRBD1	CASKGQGEGYTF	TGTGCCAGCAAAGGACAGGGGGAAGGCTACACCTTC
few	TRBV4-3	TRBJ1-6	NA	CASSPSASGPGSFSPLHF	TGCGCCAGCAGCCCTTCGGCCTCAGGGCCCGGGTCGTTTTCACCCCTCCACTTT
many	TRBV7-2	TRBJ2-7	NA	CASSLLGSYEQYF	TGTGCCAGCAGCTTACTGGGATCCTACGAGCAGTACTTC
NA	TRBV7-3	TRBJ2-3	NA	CASSPNWGADTQYF	TGTGCCAGCAGCCCCAACTGGGGGGCAGATACGCAGTATTTT
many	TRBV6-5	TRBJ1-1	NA	CASSSRTVAGNTEAFF	TGTGCCAGCAGTTCCCGAACCGTGGCGGGGAACACTGAAGCTTTCTTT
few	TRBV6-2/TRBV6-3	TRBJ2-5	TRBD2	CASSYRSGSETQYF	TGTGCCAGCAGTTATAGGAGCGGGAGTGAGACCCAGTACTTC
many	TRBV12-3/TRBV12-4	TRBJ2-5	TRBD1	CASMSVSGGQETQYF	TGTGCCAGCATGTCCGTGTCAGGGGGCCAAGAGACCCAGTACTTC
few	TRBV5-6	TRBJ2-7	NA	CASSSPQGVHEQYF	TGTGCCAGCAGCTCCCCGCAGGGTGTCCACGAGCAGTACTTC
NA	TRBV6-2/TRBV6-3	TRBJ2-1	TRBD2	CASSLQRESRREQFF	TGTGCCAGCAGTCTCCAGCGGGAGAGCCGTCGTGAGCAGTTCTTC
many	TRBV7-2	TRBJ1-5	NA	CASSLAGPQHF	TGTGCCAGCAGCTTAGCCGGGCCCCAGCATTTT
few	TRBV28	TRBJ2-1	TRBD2	CASSRNAPGLAVSEQFF	TGTGCCAGCAGTCGAAATGCCCCGGGACTAGCGGTTTCTGAGCAGTTCTTC
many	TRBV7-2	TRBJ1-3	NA	CASSLDLGLSGNTIYF	TGTGCCAGCAGCTTAGACCTGGGGCTCTCTGGAAACACCATATATTTT
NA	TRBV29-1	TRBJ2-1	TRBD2	CSVPRGGGNEQFF	TGCAGCGTTCCCCGCGGGGGAGGGAATGAGCAGTTCTTC
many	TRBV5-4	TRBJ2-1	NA	CASSSDLAPYNEQFF	TGTGCCAGCAGCTCAGACTTAGCGCCCTACAATGAGCAGTTCTTC
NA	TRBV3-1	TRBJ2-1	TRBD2	CASSTSGKYNEQFF	TGTGCCAGCAGTACTAGCGGAAAATACAATGAGCAGTTCTTC
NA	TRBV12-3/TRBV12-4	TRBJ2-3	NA	CASTLGRYTDTQYF	TGTGCCAGCACCCTGGGGCGGTACACAGATACGCAGTATTTT
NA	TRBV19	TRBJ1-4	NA	CASSSLAGSIEKLFF	TGTGCCAGTAGTAGCCTGGCAGGGAGTATTGAAAAACTGTTTTTT
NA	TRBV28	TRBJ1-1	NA	CASSLAGTPNTEAFF	TGTGCCAGCAGTTTAGCGGGGACACCTAACACTGAAGCTTTCTTT
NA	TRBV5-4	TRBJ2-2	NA	CASYSGRGNTGEPFF	TGTGCCAGCTACTCCGGCCGGGGGAACACCGGGGAGCCGTTTTTT
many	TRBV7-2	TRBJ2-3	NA	CASSRLGGTQYF	TGTGCCAGCAGCCGATTGGGGGGTACGCAGTATTTT
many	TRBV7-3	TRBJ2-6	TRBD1	CASSLFGTGGTSGANVLTF	TGTGCCAGCAGCTTATTTGGGACAGGGGGCACCTCTGGGGCCAACGTCCTGACTTTC
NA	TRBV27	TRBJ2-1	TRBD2	CASSSLGLAVNEQFF	TGTGCCAGCAGTTCGCTGGGACTAGCGGTCAATGAGCAGTTCTTC
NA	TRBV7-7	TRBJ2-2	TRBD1	CASSPTGATGELFF	TGTGCTAGCAGCCCGACAGGGGCCACCGGGGAGCTGTTTTTT
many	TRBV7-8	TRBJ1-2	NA	CASSSVPSGGGYTF	TGTGCCAGCAGCTCCGTCCCCTCGGGGGGTGGCTACACCTTC
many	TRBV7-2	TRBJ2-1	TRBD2	CASSLQAGAIYNEQFF	TGTGCCAGCAGCTTACAAGCGGGAGCAATTTACAATGAGCAGTTCTTC
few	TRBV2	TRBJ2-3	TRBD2	CASSVETSGRGDTQYF	TGTGCCAGCAGTGTCGAGACTAGCGGGAGAGGAGATACGCAGTATTTT
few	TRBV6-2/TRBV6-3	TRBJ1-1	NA	CASSTNTGTEAFF	TGTGCCAGCAGTACTAATACGGGCACTGAAGCTTTCTTT
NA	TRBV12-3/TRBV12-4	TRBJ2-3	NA	CASSLGRGQDTDTQYF	TGTGCCAGCAGTTTAGGGCGGGGTCAGGACACAGATACGCAGTATTTT
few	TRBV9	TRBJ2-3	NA	CASSFRDPKDTQYF	TGTGCCAGCAGCTTCCGGGACCCAAAGGATACGCAGTATTTT
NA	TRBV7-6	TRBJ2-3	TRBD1	CASSPGQGEDTQYF	TGTGCCAGCAGCCCCGGACAGGGGGAGGATACGCAGTATTTT
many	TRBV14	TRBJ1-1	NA	CASSQDWQGTEAFF	TGTGCCAGCAGCCAAGACTGGCAGGGGACTGAAGCTTTCTTT
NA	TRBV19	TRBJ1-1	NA	CASSMSGMNTEAFF	TGTGCCAGTAGTATGAGCGGGATGAACACTGAAGCTTTCTTT
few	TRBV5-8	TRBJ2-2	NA	CASTLGFARTTGELFF	TGTGCCAGCACCTTGGGATTCGCGAGAACTACCGGGGAGCTGTTTTTT
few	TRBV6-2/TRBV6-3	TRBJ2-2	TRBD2	CASKNSASGRNTGELFF	TGTGCCAGCAAAAACTCGGCTAGCGGGAGGAACACCGGGGAGCTGTTTTTT
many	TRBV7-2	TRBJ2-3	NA	CASSLEVLTDTQYF	TGTGCCAGCAGCTTAGAAGTATTAACAGATACGCAGTATTTT
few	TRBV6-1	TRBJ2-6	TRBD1	CASSPGQGWPGANVLTF	TGTGCCAGCAGCCCCGGACAGGGATGGCCTGGGGCCAACGTCCTGACTTTC
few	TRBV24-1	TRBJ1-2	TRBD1	CATSAADRNYGYTF	TGTGCCACCAGTGCCGCGGACAGGAACTATGGCTACACCTTC
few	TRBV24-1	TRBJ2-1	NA	CATSESTQGLRVNEQFF	TGTGCCACCAGTGAATCAACACAGGGTTTAAGGGTCAATGAGCAGTTCTTC
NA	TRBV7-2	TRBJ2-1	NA	CASSSQSERGDNEQFF	TGTGCCAGCAGCTCACAAAGCGAGAGAGGGGACAATGAGCAGTTCTTC
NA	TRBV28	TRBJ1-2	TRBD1	CTSRDRGAPNYGYTF	TGTACCAGCAGGGACAGGGGAGCCCCCAACTATGGCTACACCTTC
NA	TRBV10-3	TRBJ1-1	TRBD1	CAISESETGWTGTEAFF	TGTGCCATCAGTGAGTCGGAGACAGGGTGGACGGGAACTGAAGCTTTCTTT
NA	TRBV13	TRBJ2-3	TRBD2	CASSRFSGGRDTQYF	TGTGCCAGCAGCCGCTTTAGCGGGGGTCGAGATACGCAGTATTTT
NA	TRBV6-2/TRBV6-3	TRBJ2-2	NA	CASTVTTGELFF	TGTGCCAGCACTGTTACCACCGGGGAGCTGTTTTTT
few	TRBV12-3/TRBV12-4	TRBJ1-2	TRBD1	CASSSAQGGYGYTF	TGTGCCAGCAGTTCCGCACAGGGGGGGTATGGCTACACCTTC
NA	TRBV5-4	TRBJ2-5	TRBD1	CASSVRDRELETQYF	TGTGCCAGCAGCGTCCGGGACAGGGAGTTAGAGACCCAGTACTTC
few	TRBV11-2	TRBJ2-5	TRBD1	CASSFQGVQETQYF	TGTGCCAGCAGCTTCCAGGGGGTACAAGAGACCCAGTACTTC
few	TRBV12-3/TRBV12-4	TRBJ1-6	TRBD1	CASSKDREYNSPLHF	TGTGCCAGCAGCAAGGACAGGGAATATAATTCACCCCTCCACTTT
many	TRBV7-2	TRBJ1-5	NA	CASSLDPGGNQPQHF	TGTGCCAGCAGCTTAGACCCGGGAGGCAATCAGCCCCAGCATTTT
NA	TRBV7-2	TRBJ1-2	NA	CASSLGLDGYTF	TGTGCCAGCAGCCTCGGCCTGGATGGCTACACCTTC
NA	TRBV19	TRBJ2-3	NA	CASIDTQYF	TGTGCCAGTATAGATACGCAGTATTTT
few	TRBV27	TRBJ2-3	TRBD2	CASSLPGLSTDTQYF	TGTGCCAGCAGTCTACCGGGACTAAGCACAGATACGCAGTATTTT
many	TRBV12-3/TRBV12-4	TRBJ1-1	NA	CASSFGETEAFF	TGTGCCAGCAGTTTTGGGGAGACTGAAGCTTTCTTT